One sample yielded the 26 T cell receptor beta chains listed below, sequenced in a study of cytomegalovirus exposure and HLA in healthy donors. 60 Vbeta and 13 Jbeta primers were used in PCR. Generated by immunoSEQ multiplex PCR, the TCRdb table keeps only in-frame clones and is missing some. The sample records roughly 160,000 clones, roughly 85% being singletons. Sequencing input: PBMCs. Every receptor here comes from a man aged 40-50 years in good health and CMV-seronegative.

This rearrangement joins TRBV6-6 to TRBJ1-2; 8 bases line up with TRBD1. Germline values: CDR1 MNHNY, CDR2 SVGAGI (reference sequence). The ends lost 0 bases at V and 4 bases at J; junction bases unmatched: 7. The CDR3 is made up of 16 amino acids. CDR3 amino acids: CASSYSTGGISYGYTF. The DNA of the CDR3 is TGTGCCAGCAGTTACTCTACAGGGGGTATCAGCTATGGCTACACCTTC.

The chain combines TRBV11-2 with TRBJ2-3; tentative D call: TRBD1 (5 bases). The V gene's germline CDR1 is SGHAT and CDR2 FQNNGV. The CDR3 sequence is 17 residues long. V was cut by 0 bases and J by 0 bases, with 13 bases left in between. CDR3 region: CASSLEAGRSSTDTQYF. The CDR3 region has the DNA TGTGCCAGCAGCTTAGAGGCAGGGCGCTCTAGCACAGATACGCAGTATTTT.

This clone occurred a few times. A junction boundary mismatches the germline segment, possibly from a read error. The V call is TRBV28, the J call TRBJ2-6, with a weak D call TRBD2 (6 bases). This CDR3 comprises 18 residues. Per germline, CDR1 MDHEN and CDR2 SYDVKM. CDR3 sequence reads: CASSTPAVTSSGANGLTF. The CDR3 DNA is TGTGCCAGCAGTACTCCAGCGGTTACTAGCTCTGGGGCCAACGGCCTGACTTTC. Variable domain in full (rest from reference TRBV28 and TRBJ2-6): DVKVTQSSRYLVKRTGEKVFLECVQDMDHENMFWYRQDPGLGLRLIYFSYDVKMKEKGDIPEGYSVSREKKERFSLILESASTNQTSMYLCASSTPAVTSSGANGLTFGAGSRLTVL.

The gene calls are TRBV29-1 and TRBJ1-4, with D hard to call. The CDR3 consists of 11 residues. The V gene's germline CDR1 is SQVTM and CDR2 ANQGSEA. V was pared by 6 bases and J by 10 bases, with 12 bases between. The CDR3 spells CSVDSSGKLFF. The CDR3 bases are TGCAGCGTGGACTCTAGCGGAAAACTGTTTTTT.

This sequence joins TRBV28 and TRBJ1-4; TRBD1 aligns across 7 bases. The CDR3 sequence is 14 residues long. Germline-derived CDR1 and CDR2 are MDHEN and SYDVKM. J was trimmed by 9 bases and V by 4 bases; bases with no gene match: 8. As DNA, the CDR3 is TGTGCCAGCAGTTCGACAGGGTCTGGAAAAAAACTGTTTTTT. Translation gives CASSSTGSGKKLFF.

Turning to this clone: This specimen includes other DNA sequences encoding the same CDR3. The rearrangement uses TRBV5-1 and TRBJ1-5; TRBD1 might be the D (6 bases). This CDR3 contains 13 residues. V lost 0 bases to trimming and J lost 7 bases, with 8 bases between them. The V gene's germline CDR1 is SGHRS and CDR2 YFSETQ. The CDR3 is CASSLERGQPQHF. The CDR3 nucleotides read TGCGCCAGCAGCTTGGAAAGGGGGCAGCCCCAGCATTTT.

The rearrangement joins TRBV5-1 to TRBJ2-1; 13 bases line up with TRBD2. Germline V gene lookup returns CDR1 SGHRS and CDR2 YFSETQ. Trimming at V came to 3 bases and at J to 10 bases, leaving 10 bases not matched to a gene. The CDR3 runs to 16 residues. The CDR3 loop reads CASSSPGLAGRGEQFF. CDR3 nucleotide sequence: TGCGCCAGCAGCTCACCGGGACTAGCGGGACGAGGGGAGCAGTTCTTC.

The J gene is TRBJ2-3, the V gene TRBV2; D remains unclear. This CDR3 comprises 11 residues. CDR1 is SNHLY, CDR2 FYNNEI, per germline. V lost 4 bases and J 5 bases, leaving 4 bases between the germline ends. The CDR3 sequence: CASSVKDTQYF. In DNA, the CDR3 is TGTGCCAGCAGTGTCAAAGATACGCAGTATTTT.

The rearrangement links TRBV18 to TRBJ2-1; D is possibly TRBD1 (6 bases). Germline V gene lookup returns CDR1 KGHSH and CDR2 LQKENI. CDR3 length: 17 residues. V lost 5 bases and J 2 bases, leaving 19 bases between the germline ends. CDR3 bases: TGTGCCAGCTCAGCGTATCTACGACAGGCTGCCTACAATGAGCAGTTCTTC. Amino acid sequence: CASSAYLRQAAYNEQFF.

The genes are TRBV27 and TRBJ2-2; 8 bases align to TRBD1. Germline V lookup: CDR1 MNHEY, CDR2 SMNVEV (reference sequence). The CDR3 consists of 14 residues. Trimming at V came to 6 bases and at J to 3 bases, leaving 3 bases not matched to a gene. The CDR3, as DNA: TGTGCCAGCAGAAAGACAGGGGACACCGGGGAGCTGTTTTTT. Protein sequence: CASRKTGDTGELFF.

V is TRBV6-4 and J is TRBJ2-1; possible D gene TRBD1, 6 bases. The V gene lost 3 bases and the J gene lost 2 bases, with 11 bases spanning the gap. This CDR3 region has 15 residues. Germline V CDR1 and CDR2: MRHNA, SNTAGT. The CDR3 reads CASSEGGAPYNEQFF. The CDR3 nucleotides read TGTGCCAGCAGTGAAGGGGGAGCCCCCTACAATGAGCAGTTCTTC.

The V call is TRBV2, the J call TRBJ1-2; a possible D gene is TRBD1 (5 bases). The V end was cut by 4 bases, the J end by 7 bases, with 13 bases between. Germline-derived CDR1 and CDR2 are SNHLY and FYNNEI. This CDR3 is built from 13 residues. Here the CDR3 DNA reads TGTGCCAGCAGTGCCGGATCGGGGGGTGGCTACACCTTC. Translating it yields CASSAGSGGGYTF.

The chain is built from TRBV6-1 and TRBJ2-3, with 14 bases fitting TRBD2. Looked up from germline, CDR1 is MNHNS and CDR2 is SASEGT. The CDR3 consists of 17 residues. After removal of 1 base from V and 3 bases from J, the junction contained 3 bases not matched to a gene. The chain's CDR3 is CASSEVGTSGSTDTQYF. The CDR3 DNA reads TGTGCCAGCAGTGAAGTGGGGACTAGCGGGAGTACAGATACGCAGTATTTT.

The chain couples TRBV7-2 to TRBJ2-5, with D possibly TRBD2 on 5 matching bases. This CDR3 is 13 amino acids long. With 5 bases removed from V and 2 bases from J, the gap between germline ends came to 9 bases. Looked up from germline, CDR1 is SGHTA and CDR2 is FQGNSA. The DNA for the CDR3 is TGTGCCAGCAGCCTTGAGCGGCAAGAGACCCAGTACTTC. Translating it yields CASSLERQETQYF.

This chain uses TRBV28 with TRBJ1-5; D unclear. From germline, CDR1 is MDHEN and CDR2 SYDVKM. V shed 3 bases and J shed 0 bases, with 12 bases lying between them. The CDR3 has 16 amino acids. The CDR3 loop is CASSFLADYSNQPQHF. The CDR3 DNA follows: TGTGCCAGCAGTTTCCTAGCAGATTATAGCAATCAGCCCCAGCATTTT.

The rearrangement links TRBV15 to TRBJ2-7, with 8 bases fitting TRBD2. Per the germline V gene, CDR1 is LNHNV and CDR2 is YYDKDF (reference sequence). V lost 1 base, J lost 7 bases, and 9 bases stayed unmatched. This CDR3 region has 15 residues. The CDR3 spells CATSRGKRESGEQYF. The CDR3 DNA sequence: TGTGCCACCAGCAGAGGGAAGCGGGAGTCGGGGGAGCAGTACTTC.

This clone showed up just a few times. An end of the junction does not agree with germline; a read error may underlie this. The V call is TRBV11-2, the J call TRBJ1-2, with D possibly TRBD1 on 5 matching bases. This CDR3 region has 13 residues. Looked up from germline, CDR1 is SGHAT and CDR2 is FQNNGV. The CDR3 reads CASSSSLRVAGAF. The CDR3 nucleotides are TGTGCCAGCAGCTCCAGCCTCAGGGTAGCTGGGGCCTTC.

This clone has just one count. A read error may account for a junction end that differs from germline. V is TRBV5-6 and J is TRBJ2-6, with TRBD1 matching 11 bases. The CDR3 is made up of 19 amino acids. Germline lookup yields CDR1 SGHDT and CDR2 YYEEEE. The CDR3 here is CASSSGTGGVGSGANGLTF. CDR3 nucleotide sequence: TGTGCCAGCAGCTCCGGGACAGGGGGGGTTGGCTCTGGGGCCAACGGCCTGACTTTC.

This clone was seen only a few times. Distinct nucleotide sequences in the sample also encode this CDR3. This chain uses TRBV19 with TRBJ1-2, with 12 bases matching TRBD1. Per the germline V gene, CDR1 is LNHDA and CDR2 is SQIVND (reference sequence). Trimming cost V 3 bases and J 3 bases; bases outside gene matches: 2. This CDR3 comprises 15 residues. CDR3 residues: CASSIWDRGHYGYTF. The CDR3 DNA sequence: TGTGCCAGTAGTATCTGGGACAGGGGGCACTATGGCTACACCTTC.

The chain has TRBV5-6 and TRBJ1-5; possibly TRBD1 for D (5 bases). The germline V and J ends were trimmed by 0 bases and 0 bases, with 7 bases remaining between them. The V gene's germline CDR1 is SGHDT and CDR2 YYEEEE. The CDR3 contains 15 residues. Here the CDR3 reads CASSLGGGSNQPQHF. The CDR3 region has the DNA TGTGCCAGCAGCTTGGGGGGGGGTAGCAATCAGCCCCAGCATTTT. The full variable domain, in which reference TRBV5-6 and TRBJ1-5 provide the parts outside the CDR3, is DAGVTQSPTHLIKTRGQQVTLRCSPKSGHDTVSWYQQALGQGPQFIFQYYEEEERQRGNFPDRFSGHQFPNYSSELNVNALLLGDSALYLCASSLGGGSNQPQHFGDGTRLSIL.

The chain recombines TRBV20-1 with TRBJ2-4; D is ambiguous. CDR1 is DFQATT and CDR2 is SNEGSKA in the germline V gene (reference sequence). V was trimmed by 4 bases and J by 3 bases, leaving 4 bases between them. This CDR3 contains 11 residues. Here the CDR3 DNA reads TGCAGTGCTACCAGCAAAAACATTCAGTACTTC. This codes for CSATSKNIQYF.

The chain couples TRBV5-1 to TRBJ2-2, with D perhaps matching TRBD1 (6 bases). This CDR3 has 14 residues. The ends were cut back, 4 bases at V and 6 bases at J, with 13 bases in the middle. CDR1 and CDR2 (germline): SGHRS, YFSETQ. CDR3 coding DNA: TGCGCCAGCAGCCGAGCAGGGGCGGCCGGGGAGCTGTTTTTT. It encodes CASSRAGAAGELFF.

This chain joins TRBV7-8 and TRBJ2-5, with TRBD2 matching over 8 bases. The DNA end is a closer match to TRBJ2-7, so the J assignment may be wrong. The CDR3 loop spans 15 amino acids. Germline CDR1 and CDR2: SGHVS and FQNEAQ. The CDR3 spells CASSSTSGKSYEQYF. The DNA for the CDR3 is TGTGCCAGCAGCAGTACTAGCGGTAAATCCTACGAGCAGTACTTC.

Worth noting for this clone: One end of the junction is discordant with germline, which a read error may explain. The same CDR3 can be traced to other DNA sequences in this sample. This chain joins TRBV9 and TRBJ2-7, with 14 bases fitting TRBD2. The germline CDR1 and CDR2 sequences are SGDLS and YYNGEE. CDR3 length: 17 amino acids. The CDR3, as DNA: TGCGCCAGCAGCGTAGGGATGGGACTAGCGGGAGTTGGGGAGCAGTACTTC. It codes for CASSVGMGLAGVGEQYF.

This chain joins TRBV6-1 and TRBJ1-5; a possible D gene is TRBD1 (6 bases). The CDR3 totals 15 residues. V lost 3 bases, J lost 5 bases, and 14 bases lay in between. Germline V gives CDR1 MNHNS, CDR2 SASEGT. The CDR3 is CASSEGTSRDQPQHF. CDR3 coding DNA: TGTGCCAGCAGTGAGGGGACATCCAGGGATCAGCCCCAGCATTTT.

The chain is built from TRBV18 and TRBJ2-3; possible D gene TRBD2, 6 bases. Germline values: CDR1 KGHSH, CDR2 LQKENI. The V and J ends lost 5 bases and 3 bases respectively, with 12 bases between them. This CDR3 spans 14 amino acids. CDR3: CASSDSGTTDTQYF. CDR3 in DNA: TGTGCCAGCTCAGACTCGGGGACTACAGATACGCAGTATTTT.